The rows below give T cell receptor beta chains drawn from one sample of a study of beta chain features in type 1 diabetes. TCRdb's copy holds only in-frame clones and misses some; the assay was immunoSEQ multiplex PCR. Of 640,000 or so clones in the sample, more than 13% were seen once. The sample comprised naive CD4+ T cells from blood. Receptors originate from a man aged 18-30 years with type 1 diabetes. CDR3s include the opening cysteine and the closing phenylalanine or tryptophan. A D gene is named only where the DNA matches it firmly. Clone size is not always given. Where it is, it says once, few, many or a class for expanded clones.

v_gene	j_gene	d_gene	abundance	CDR3aa	CDR3nt
TRBV18	TRBJ2-6	-	few	CASSPRDESSGANVLTF	TGTGCCAGCTCACCACGGGACGAGAGCTCTGGGGCCAACGTCCTGACTTTC
TRBV6-5	TRBJ1-2	TRBD1	-	CASSYTSTGQGAYTF	TGTGCCAGCAGTTACACATCGACGGGACAGGGTGCCTACACCTTC
TRBV4-3	TRBJ1-5	-	-	CASSPGPGGTQHF	TGCGCCAGCAGCCCGGGACCCGGGGGGACCCAGCATTTT
TRBV7-2	TRBJ2-5	-	-	CASSFADQETQYF	TGTGCCAGCAGCTTCGCAGATCAAGAGACCCAGTACTTC
TRBV5-1	TRBJ2-6	TRBD1	-	CASSLGDRAGANVLTF	TGCGCCAGCAGCTTGGGGGACAGGGCTGGGGCCAACGTCCTGACTTTC
TRBV30	TRBJ2-7	-	-	CAWSPGGTYEQYF	TGTGCCTGGAGTCCCGGCGGAACCTACGAGCAGTACTTC
TRBV30	TRBJ1-3	-	-	CAWRKSAAVGNTIYF	TGTGCCTGGAGAAAGTCGGCCGCGGTGGGAAACACCATATATTTT
TRBV7-2	TRBJ1-5	-	-	CASSLDGVPQHF	TGTGCCAGCAGCTTAGATGGGGTGCCTCAGCATTTT
TRBV6-6	TRBJ1-2	-	-	CASSQSYGSYGYTF	TGTGCCAGCAGTCAAAGCTACGGGAGCTATGGCTACACCTTC
TRBV6-5	TRBJ1-2	-	-	CASRYRELGYTF	TGTGCCAGCAGGTACAGGGAACTTGGCTACACCTTC
TRBV9	TRBJ2-3	TRBD2	-	CASSVASGSTDTQYF	TGTGCCAGCAGCGTAGCTAGCGGGAGCACAGATACGCAGTATTTT
TRBV30	TRBJ2-5	TRBD1	few	CAWISWTGKTQYF	TGTGCCTGGATCTCATGGACAGGGAAGACCCAGTACTTC
TRBV30	TRBJ1-4	TRBD1	-	CAWSRQGSNEKLFF	TGTGCCTGGAGTCGACAGGGAAGTAATGAAAAACTGTTTTTT
TRBV5-1	TRBJ2-5	-	few	CASSLSPNRVVQETQYF	TGCGCCAGCAGCTTGTCTCCTAATCGAGTAGTCCAAGAGACCCAGTACTTC
TRBV5-1	TRBJ2-5	TRBD1	-	CASSPDRVQETQYF	TGCGCCAGCAGCCCTGACAGGGTCCAAGAGACCCAGTACTTC
TRBV29-1	TRBJ2-7	-	few	CSVQTTGLYEQYF	TGCAGCGTTCAGACTACCGGGCTTTACGAGCAGTACTTC
TRBV6-5	TRBJ2-7	-	-	CASSFGGEQYF	TGTGCCAGCAGTTTTGGCGGTGAGCAGTACTTC
TRBV19	TRBJ1-1	-	few	CASRGEYTEAFF	TGTGCCAGTAGAGGGGAGTACACTGAAGCTTTCTTT
TRBV4-2	TRBJ2-3	-	few	CASSPSGQGSDTQYF	TGTGCCAGCAGCCCCTCGGGCCAGGGATCAGATACGCAGTATTTT
TRBV7-9	TRBJ1-5	-	-	CASSFADQDQPQHF	TGTGCCAGCAGCTTCGCCGACCAGGATCAGCCCCAGCATTTT
TRBV7-2	TRBJ1-6	-	-	CASSPRSAGLNSPLHF	TGTGCCAGCAGCCCTAGGAGTGCGGGGCTTAATTCACCCCTCCACTTT
TRBV12-5	TRBJ2-5	-	-	CASAQLGAKETQYF	TGTGCTAGTGCCCAACTCGGGGCGAAAGAGACCCAGTACTTC
TRBV7-2	TRBJ1-3	-	-	CASSPSLNGNTIYF	TGTGCCAGCAGCCCAAGTCTAAATGGAAACACCATATATTTT